One sample yielded the 30 T cell receptor beta chains listed below, sequenced in a study of shared T cell receptors in the human thymus. Profiled with immunoSEQ multiplex PCR; TCRdb holds only in-frame clones, not every one. The sample lists more than 550,000 clones, 70% to 90% occurring once. This same sample was also part of a study on human thymus T cells.

Sequenced material: thymocytes. These receptors all come from a girl in the first two years of life with a congenital heart defect.

This clone appeared a single time. The rearrangement uses TRBV28 and TRBJ2-5; no clear D gene. Trimming removed 8 bases from V and 5 bases from J, with 12 bases in between. In germline, CDR1 is MDHEN, CDR2 SYDVKM. The CDR3 loop spans 12 amino acids. Here the CDR3 reads CASRLGRETQYF. The DNA of the CDR3 is TGTGCCAGCCGTCTGGGCCGGGAGACCCAGTACTTC.

V usage is TRBV19 and J usage is TRBJ2-7, with 9 bases identical to TRBD1. CDR1 and CDR2 from the germline V gene are LNHDA and SQIVND (reference sequence). This CDR3 comprises 15 residues. Unmatched junction bases numbered 5, after V lost 3 bases and J lost 2 bases. The CDR3 DNA is TGTGCCAGTAGTATTAAGCGGACAGGGGCCTACGAGCAGTACTTC. Its protein is CASSIKRTGAYEQYF.

The chain uses TRBV5-1 and TRBJ2-3; perhaps TRBD1 as D (6 bases). Germline V lookup: CDR1 SGHRS, CDR2 YFSETQ. The CDR3 is made up of 17 amino acids. V lost 3 bases, J lost 5 bases, and 22 bases lay in between. The CDR3 sequence: CASSYSSGTRFGDTQYF. CDR3 DNA sequence: TGCGCCAGCAGCTATTCCTCCGGGACAAGGTTCGGAGATACGCAGTATTTT. Complete variable domain (other parts from reference TRBV5-1 and TRBJ2-3): KAGVTQTPRYLIKTRGQQVTLSCSPISGHRSVSWYQQTPGQGLQFLFEYFSETQRNKGNFPGRFSGRQFSNSRSEMNVSTLELGDSALYLCASSYSSGTRFGDTQYFGPGTRLTVL.

V usage is TRBV25-1 and J usage is TRBJ1-6; D is unresolved. In germline, CDR1 is MGHDK, CDR2 SYGVNS. V lost 6 bases, J lost 8 bases, and 8 bases lay in between. CDR3 size: 12 residues. The CDR3 region has the DNA TGTGCCAGCAGGGAGAAAGATTCACCCCTCCACTTT. It encodes CASREKDSPLHF.

This chain joins TRBV5-1 and TRBJ1-1; D is ambiguous. The CDR3 has 14 residues. The V end was cut by 1 base, the J end by 1 base, with 8 bases between. The germline V gene has CDR1 SGHRS and CDR2 YFSETQ. The CDR3 nucleotides are TGCGCCAGCAGCTTGTTATCGGGGAACACTGAAGCTTTCTTT. This encodes CASSLLSGNTEAFF.

The sample holds one count of this clone. The V gene is TRBV7-8, the J gene TRBJ2-3, with 10 positions matching TRBD2. The length of the CDR3 is 14 residues. Germline CDR1 and CDR2: SGHVS and FQNEAQ. The ends lost 7 bases at V and 6 bases at J; junction bases unmatched: 7. The CDR3 coding sequence is TGTGCCAGCATCCCTGAGCGGGGGGGGGATACGCAGTATTTT. Protein sequence: CASIPERGGDTQYF.

This chain links TRBV16 with TRBJ2-2; TRBD1 matches 7 bases. This CDR3 is built from 16 residues. J gave up 7 bases and V 4 bases, and 12 bases lay outside the gene matches. Germline CDR1 KGHSY, CDR2 FQNENV. The CDR3 DNA follows: TGTGCCAGCAGCCCACACCGGGACAGAGCCCTCGGGGAGCTGTTTTTT. This codes for CASSPHRDRALGELFF.

The rearrangement joins TRBV28 to TRBJ1-6; no clear D. The CDR3 has 18 amino acids. Trimming pared 3 bases from V and 0 bases from J, leaving 15 bases between. Germline CDR1 MDHEN, CDR2 SYDVKM. CDR3 residues: CASSFVSGLSSYNSPLHF. CDR3 nucleotides: TGTGCCAGCAGTTTTGTGTCGGGATTAAGCTCCTATAATTCACCCCTCCACTTT. The full variable domain, rest sourced from reference TRBV28 and TRBJ1-6, is DVKVTQSSRYLVKRTGEKVFLECVQDMDHENMFWYRQDPGLGLRLIYFSYDVKMKEKGDIPEGYSVSREKKERFSLILESASTNQTSMYLCASSFVSGLSSYNSPLHFGNGTRLTVT.

This clone was seen a single time. The chain carries TRBV5-1 and TRBJ2-7; 12 bases line up with TRBD1. The CDR3 is made up of 16 amino acids. Germline V gene sequence: CDR1 SGHRS, CDR2 YFSETQ. V lost 0 bases, J lost 5 bases, and 6 bases stayed unmatched. CDR3 region: CASSLVGTGGVHEQYF. CDR3 coding DNA: TGCGCCAGCAGCTTGGTTGGGACAGGGGGCGTCCACGAGCAGTACTTC. The full variable domain, its missing parts supplied by reference TRBV5-1 and TRBJ2-7, is KAGVTQTPRYLIKTRGQQVTLSCSPISGHRSVSWYQQTPGQGLQFLFEYFSETQRNKGNFPGRFSGRQFSNSRSEMNVSTLELGDSALYLCASSLVGTGGVHEQYFGPGTRLTVT.

This clone has more than one count but fewer than ten. The chain is built from TRBV30 and TRBJ2-5; D gene unclear. This CDR3 is built from 12 residues. Between the trimmed V and J ends, which lost 3 bases and 4 bases, there was a span of 9 bases. Looked up from germline, CDR1 is GTSNPN and CDR2 is SVGIG (reference sequence). Here the CDR3 reads CAWRASLETQYF. In DNA, the CDR3 is TGTGCCTGGAGAGCATCTCTAGAGACCCAGTACTTC.

The V gene is TRBV11-3, the J gene TRBJ2-1, with D tentatively TRBD2 (5 bases). Germline lookup yields CDR1 SGHNT and CDR2 YENEEA. The CDR3 loop spans 15 amino acids. V was cut by 1 base and J by 5 bases, with 12 bases left in between. CDR3 DNA: TGTGCCAGCAGCTTAGCCCGGACGGGAAACAATGAGCAGTTCTTC. Translating it yields CASSLARTGNNEQFF.

This chain connects TRBV19 to TRBJ2-7, with 9 bases aligning to TRBD1. With 9 bases clipped from V and 7 bases from J, the junction kept 13 bases outside the gene matches. Germline V gene lookup returns CDR1 LNHDA and CDR2 SQIVND (reference sequence). The CDR3 is 14 residues long. CDR3 bases: TGTGCCAGCCGGAGACAGGGGGGTTCGGGAGAGCAGTACTTC. Translated, it gives CASRRQGGSGEQYF.

This sequence joins TRBV7-6 and TRBJ2-3; 16 bases align to TRBD2. Germline lookup yields CDR1 SGHVS and CDR2 FNYEAQ. The V segment lost 5 bases and the J segment 6 bases; nucleotides outside the gene matches: 11. The CDR3 sequence is 18 residues long. CDR3 region: CASSNGTSGGACVDTQYF. The CDR3, as DNA: TGTGCCAGCAGCAACGGGACTAGCGGGGGGGCTTGTGTTGATACGCAGTATTTT.

V is TRBV4-3 and J is TRBJ2-1; 8 bases are shared with TRBD1. V shed 4 bases, J shed 3 bases, and the junction held 14 bases outside the gene matches. This CDR3 is built from 18 residues. Germline CDR1 LGHNA, CDR2 YSLEER. CDR3 nucleotide sequence: TGCGCCAGCAGCCTGAGACAGGGGTCCCCCGTGGGCTACAATGAGCAGTTCTTC. As protein: CASSLRQGSPVGYNEQFF.

The J gene is TRBJ2-3, the V gene TRBV4-3; possible D gene TRBD1, 5 bases. Germline values: CDR1 LGHNA, CDR2 YSLEER. The CDR3 length is 17 residues. The V end was cut by 5 bases, the J end by 2 bases, with 20 bases between. The CDR3 sequence is CASSTRFRDSHTDTQYF. CDR3 nucleotides: TGCGCCAGCAGCACACGCTTCCGAGACAGCCACACAGATACGCAGTATTTT.

This chain's CDR3 is CASSSPQTGLDTEAFF. As DNA, the CDR3 is TGTGCCAGCAGTTCCCCCCAAACAGGGCTGGACACTGAAGCTTTCTTT. J is TRBJ1-1 and V is TRBV28, with D possibly matching TRBD1 (6 bases). Trimming left V 4 bases short and J 3 bases short, with 18 bases between. The CDR3 extends over 16 amino acids. Germline-derived CDR1 and CDR2 are MDHEN and SYDVKM.

The chain carries TRBV29-1 and TRBJ2-5; 7 bases agree with TRBD1. The ends lost 6 bases at V and 1 base at J; junction bases unmatched: 5. CDR3 size: 13 residues. The germline V gene encodes CDR1 SQVTM and CDR2 ANQGSEA. The CDR3 sequence is CSVPGTAQETQYF. The DNA for the CDR3 is TGCAGCGTGCCCGGGACAGCCCAAGAGACCCAGTACTTC. Full variable domain (missing parts from reference TRBV29-1 and TRBJ2-5): SAVISQKPSRDICQRGTSLTIQCQVDSQVTMMFWYRQQPGQSLTLIATANQGSEATYESGFVIDKFPISRPNLTFSTLTVSNMSPEDSSIYLCSVPGTAQETQYFGPGTRLLVL.

The V gene is TRBV5-1, the J gene TRBJ1-2; 7 bases are shared with TRBD1. There are 16 residues in the CDR3. The junction had 9 bases not matched to a gene; V was cut back by 4 bases and J by 0 bases. CDR1 is SGHRS, CDR2 YFSETQ, per germline. DNA for the CDR3: TGCGCCAGCAGCAACTTGGGACAGAAGGCTAACTATGGCTACACCTTC. This codes for CASSNLGQKANYGYTF.

This clone came up a few times. The chain couples TRBV11-2 to TRBJ1-1, with D tentatively TRBD1 (5 bases). The CDR3 runs 16 residues. Trimming shortened V by 5 bases and J by 5 bases, and 21 bases separated the two germline ends. The germline gives CDR1 SGHAT, CDR2 FQNNGV. The CDR3 region has the DNA TGTGCCAGCAGCACAATGGCCCCAGGGCGGGAGACTGAAGCTTTCTTT. Translation: CASSTMAPGRETEAFF. The full variable domain, in which reference TRBV11-2 and TRBJ1-1 provide the parts outside the CDR3, is EAGVAQSPRYKIIEKRQSVAFWCNPISGHATLYWYQQILGQGPKLLIQFQNNGVVDDSQLPKDRFSAERLKGVDSTLKIQPAKLEDSAVYLCASSTMAPGRETEAFFGQGTRLTVV.

The rearrangement links TRBV11-2 to TRBJ2-7; tentative D call: TRBD1 (6 bases). The CDR3 contains 16 residues. V lost 5 bases, J lost 4 bases, and 21 bases lay in between. Germline CDR1 SGHAT, CDR2 FQNNGV. The CDR3 sequence: CASSLTYSAGAYEQYF. CDR3 in DNA: TGTGCCAGCAGCCTCACATATTCGGCAGGGGCATACGAGCAGTACTTC.

This sequence joins TRBV10-3 and TRBJ2-3, with 12 positions matching TRBD2. With 10 bases clipped from V and 2 bases from J, the junction kept 16 bases outside the gene matches. Germline values: CDR1 ENHRY, CDR2 SYGVKD. This CDR3 region has 18 residues. CDR3 sequence: CATRIALAGGRDTDTQYF. DNA of the CDR3: TGTGCCACCCGGATCGCGCTAGCGGGGGGGCGGGACACAGATACGCAGTATTTT.

The chain recombines TRBV29-1 with TRBJ1-1, with TRBD1 matching 7 bases. The CDR3 covers 15 residues. The V and J ends lost 0 bases and 4 bases, in that order; junction bases with no gene match: 8. The germline CDR1 and CDR2 sequences are SQVTM and ANQGSEA. The CDR3 coding sequence is TGCAGCGTTGAAGATGGTCACAGGGGTAGCACTGAAGCTTTCTTT. This translates into CSVEDGHRGSTEAFF.

The chain carries TRBV5-4 and TRBJ2-7; a possible D gene is TRBD1 (6 bases). Germline loops: CDR1 SGHNT, CDR2 YYREEE (reference sequence). This CDR3 comprises 14 residues. V shed 4 bases and J shed 2 bases, with 13 bases lying between them. The CDR3 DNA reads as TGTGCCAGCAGCATCCGACAGGAAACCTACGAGCAGTACTTC. This codes for CASSIRQETYEQYF.

This clone came up a few times. J is TRBJ2-6 and V is TRBV7-6, with D possibly being TRBD2 (5 bases). Trimming shortened V by 1 base and J by 0 bases, and 10 bases separated the two germline ends. The CDR3 consists of 17 residues. The germline V gene encodes CDR1 SGHVS and CDR2 FNYEAQ. The CDR3 DNA reads TGTGCCAGCAGCTTAGTGAGGGTACCCTCTGGGGCCAACGTCCTGACTTTC. This translates into CASSLVRVPSGANVLTF.

The chain couples TRBV28 to TRBJ2-7; TRBD1 is a possible D gene (5 bases). Between the trimmed V and J ends, which lost 2 bases and 3 bases, there was a span of 11 bases. Germline V lookup: CDR1 MDHEN, CDR2 SYDVKM. The CDR3 has 14 amino acids. CDR3 region: CASSLRAGHYEQYF. The CDR3, as DNA: TGTGCCAGCAGTTTACGCGCAGGGCACTACGAGCAGTACTTC.

This chain links TRBV5-1 with TRBJ2-5; 14 nucleotides agree with TRBD2. V trimming: 3 bases; J trimming: 2 bases; junction bases outside the gene matches: 6. This CDR3 region has 17 residues. Germline values: CDR1 SGHRS, CDR2 YFSETQ. The CDR3 is CASSSLGTSGGQETQYF. The CDR3 coding sequence is TGCGCCAGCAGCTCGCTTGGGACTAGCGGGGGACAAGAGACCCAGTACTTC.

The chain uses TRBV5-5 and TRBJ1-2; 7 nucleotides match TRBD1. Germline CDR1 SGHKS, CDR2 YYEKEE (reference sequence). This CDR3 is built from 18 residues. V lost 4 bases, J lost 6 bases, and 21 bases stayed unmatched. The CDR3 loop reads CASSALGQGEREGDGYTF. The CDR3 nucleotides read TGTGCCAGCAGCGCCCTAGGCCAGGGGGAACGGGAAGGTGATGGCTACACCTTC.

The chain is built from TRBV27 and TRBJ1-2; D is uncertain. The CDR3 has 16 residues. Germline lookup yields CDR1 MNHEY and CDR2 SMNVEV (reference sequence). The germline V and J ends were trimmed by 5 bases and 4 bases, with 20 bases remaining between them. CDR3: CASSRLTARAGYGYTF. DNA of the CDR3: TGTGCCAGCAGTCGCTTAACAGCGAGGGCCGGCTATGGCTACACCTTC.

In this sample, this clone turned up once. The chain uses TRBV12-5 and TRBJ1-3; TRBD1 aligns across 7 bases. The CDR3 runs to 19 residues. The trim removed 0 bases at V and 0 bases at J, leaving 11 bases unmatched. The V gene's germline CDR1 is LGHNT and CDR2 FRNRAP. Written as DNA, the CDR3 is TGTGCTAGTGGTTTGGTCTTGGGACAGCCATTGAGCTCTGGAAACACCATATATTTT. It codes for CASGLVLGQPLSSGNTIYF.

The chain recombines TRBV23-1 with TRBJ1-6, with 8 bases aligning to TRBD1. TRBV23-1 carries the ORF label, with uncertain function. This CDR3 has 16 amino acids. J gave up 3 bases and V 2 bases, and 3 bases lay outside the gene matches. The CDR3 nucleotides are TGCGCCAGCAGTCAACAGACAGGGGACTATAATTCACCCCTCCACTTT. Amino acids: CASSQQTGDYNSPLHF.